Below are 23 T cell receptor beta chains sequenced from a single sample in a study of blood T cell repertoires in COVID-19. Measured with immunoSEQ multiplex PCR; TCRdb has only the in-frame clones, and not every one. The table includes fewer than 250,000 clones, more than 75% detected once. The sequenced sample consisted of peripheral blood. Source of these receptors: a man in his forties with acute or convalescent COVID-19.

The chain employs TRBV19 and TRBJ1-2; perhaps TRBD1 as D (5 bases). CDR3 length: 15 residues. Per germline, CDR1 LNHDA and CDR2 SQIVND (reference sequence). V was shortened by 4 bases and J by 4 bases, with 16 bases between the two germline ends. CDR3 protein: CASSTAGIGAYGYTF. For the CDR3, the DNA is TGTGCCAGTAGTACCGCAGGGATTGGTGCCTATGGCTACACCTTC.

The chain couples TRBV30 to TRBJ2-7; the D gene is possibly TRBD1 (7 bases). V was cut by 2 bases and J by 7 bases, with 21 bases left in between. The CDR3 is made up of 15 amino acids. Germline CDR1 GTSNPN, CDR2 SVGIG (reference sequence). The CDR3 is CAWSTDRVWAGEQYF. The CDR3 nucleotides read TGTGCCTGGAGTACCGACAGGGTGTGGGCGGGGGAGCAGTACTTC.

The gene calls are TRBV10-3 and TRBJ1-1; 7 bases map to TRBD1. This CDR3 has 14 amino acids. Germline loops: CDR1 ENHRY, CDR2 SYGVKD. Trimming cost V 5 bases and J 4 bases; bases outside gene matches: 7. For the CDR3, the DNA is TGTGCCATCAGTTGGAGGGACAGCCCCACTGAAGCTTTCTTT. It specifies CAISWRDSPTEAFF.

The CDR3 sequence: CASSQSVAVNTGELFF. Written as DNA, the CDR3 is TGTGCCAGCAGCCAGTCAGTAGCGGTGAACACCGGGGAGCTGTTTTTT. The chain links TRBV7-3 to TRBJ2-2, with D perhaps TRBD2 (6 bases). Germline-derived CDR1 and CDR2 are SGHTA and FQGTGA. The CDR3 totals 16 residues. V gave up 5 bases and J gave up 1 base, with 14 bases separating them.

The V gene is TRBV11-2, the J gene TRBJ2-7; 10 bases agree with TRBD2. Germline lookup yields CDR1 SGHAT and CDR2 FQNNGV. Unmatched junction bases numbered 7, after V lost 5 bases and J lost 3 bases. This CDR3 is built from 15 residues. The CDR3 bases are TGTGCCAGCAGCGAGCGGGGGGGGACCCTCTACGAGCAGTACTTC. Protein: CASSERGGTLYEQYF.

J is TRBJ2-5 and V is TRBV3-1 (or the pseudogene TRBV3-2); TRBD1 agrees at 7 bases. The CDR3 loop spans 16 amino acids. The ends lost 0 bases at V and 8 bases at J; junction bases unmatched: 12. Germline V lookup: CDR1 LGHDT, CDR2 YNNKEL (reference sequence). The CDR3 sequence is CASSQELQGRVTTQYF. DNA for the CDR3: TGTGCCAGCAGCCAAGAACTACAGGGGCGCGTGACCACCCAGTACTTC.

The rearrangement uses TRBV7-2 and TRBJ1-5; D uncertain. The germline V gene has CDR1 SGHTA and CDR2 FQGNSA. V was trimmed by 1 base and J by 0 bases, leaving 7 bases between them. The CDR3 has 15 amino acids. CDR3 protein: CASSLVSVSNQPQHF. The CDR3 DNA reads TGTGCCAGCAGCTTAGTTAGCGTTAGCAATCAGCCCCAGCATTTT.

The chain employs TRBV2 and TRBJ2-3; possibly TRBD1 for D (6 bases). The V gene lost 5 bases and the J gene lost 5 bases, with 14 bases spanning the gap. Germline V lookup: CDR1 SNHLY, CDR2 FYNNEI. The CDR3 is 14 residues long. The chain's CDR3 is CASSRAGAGDTQYF. In DNA form, the CDR3 reads TGTGCCAGCAGTAGAGCAGGGGCGGGAGATACGCAGTATTTT.

The V gene is TRBV3-1 (or the pseudogene TRBV3-2), the J gene TRBJ2-5; 8 bases match TRBD2. This CDR3 is 16 amino acids long. The ends lost 0 bases at V and 3 bases at J; junction bases unmatched: 6. Germline V lookup: CDR1 LGHDT, CDR2 YNNKEL (reference sequence). The CDR3 DNA is TGTGCCAGCAGCCAAGATTGGGGGACTAGTGAAGAGACCCAGTACTTC. Amino acids: CASSQDWGTSEETQYF.

The rearrangement uses TRBV6-5 and TRBJ1-4; D might be TRBD1 (6 bases). The CDR3 length is 15 residues. The V end was cut by 7 bases, the J end by 8 bases, with 20 bases between. In germline, CDR1 is MNHEY, CDR2 SVGAGI. The CDR3 is CASTSTSRGLEKLFF. The CDR3 DNA reads TGTGCCAGCACTTCCACGTCCAGGGGATTAGAAAAACTGTTTTTT.

The chain is built from TRBV30 and TRBJ1-5; D is possibly TRBD1 (6 bases). The V gene's germline CDR1 is GTSNPN and CDR2 SVGIG (reference sequence). V gave up 1 base and J gave up 4 bases, with 11 bases separating them. The CDR3 is 14 residues long. The CDR3 DNA is TGTGCCTGGAGTGATAGAGGGGGTAATCAGCCCCAGCATTTT. Protein product: CAWSDRGGNQPQHF.

This clone has a handful of counts. The gene calls are TRBV5-6 and TRBJ2-3, with a weak D call TRBD2 (5 bases). Germline values: CDR1 SGHDT, CDR2 YYEEEE. The CDR3 contains 15 residues. V was cut by 0 bases and J by 4 bases, with 12 bases left in between. CDR3 nucleotides: TGTGCCAGCAGCTTGGTGACGGTGGGAGCAGATACGCAGTATTTT. Amino acid sequence: CASSLVTVGADTQYF.

V usage is TRBV15 and J usage is TRBJ2-1; the D gene is possibly TRBD2 (5 bases). Per germline, CDR1 LNHNV and CDR2 YYDKDF (reference sequence). The length of the CDR3 is 14 residues. V lost 1 base and J lost 6, with 10 bases in between. The CDR3 coding sequence is TGTGCCACCAGCAGAGCTTCGGGGAGCAATGAGCAGTTCTTC. This gives the protein CATSRASGSNEQFF.

This chain connects TRBV2 to TRBJ1-4, with TRBD1 identical over 7 bases. J gave up 8 bases and V 4 bases, and 7 bases lay outside the gene matches. CDR1 and CDR2 from the germline V gene are SNHLY and FYNNEI. The CDR3 covers 14 residues. The CDR3 DNA sequence: TGTGCCAGCAGTGGTAACAGGGGACGGGAAAAACTGTTTTTT. Translating it yields CASSGNRGREKLFF.

This chain uses TRBV5-4 with TRBJ2-1, with 9 bases matching TRBD1. Trimming removed 4 bases from V and 0 bases from J; junction bases left unmatched: 8. The CDR3 has 17 amino acids. Germline V gene data show CDR1 as SGHNT and CDR2 as YYREEE (reference sequence). The CDR3 region is CASSQRGQGRSYNEQFF. The DNA of the CDR3 is TGTGCCAGCAGCCAAAGGGGACAGGGCCGCTCCTACAATGAGCAGTTCTTC.

The V call is TRBV12-3 or TRBV12-4, the J call TRBJ2-1; D is ambiguous. Trimming removed 0 bases at V and 6 bases at J, with 6 bases between. The CDR3 totals 13 residues. Written as DNA, the CDR3 is TGTGCCAGCAGTTTAGCGCTCGGCAATGAGCAGTTCTTC. Its translation is CASSLALGNEQFF.

CDR3 loop: CASSQDGGDRDHNEQFF. In DNA, the CDR3 is TGCGCCAGCAGCCAAGATGGGGGGGACAGGGACCACAATGAGCAGTTCTTC. The chain carries TRBV4-1 and TRBJ2-1; the match to TRBD1 covers 9 bases. V shed 0 bases, J shed 5 bases, and the junction held 8 bases outside the gene matches. This CDR3 has 17 residues. CDR1 is MGHRA and CDR2 is YSYEKL in the germline V gene.

V gene TRBV18 combines with J gene TRBJ1-2, with a tentative D call TRBD1 (6 bases). Trimming pared 2 bases from V and 6 bases from J, leaving 10 bases between. The germline V gene encodes CDR1 KGHSH and CDR2 LQKENI. This CDR3 spans 13 amino acids. CDR3 in amino acids: CASSPGRGHGYTF. The CDR3 DNA follows: TGTGCCAGCTCACCAGGCAGGGGTCATGGCTACACCTTC.

The chain couples TRBV30 to TRBJ2-7, with a tentative D call TRBD2 (5 bases). The V and J ends lost 3 bases and 0 bases respectively, with 9 bases between them. CDR1 is GTSNPN, CDR2 SVGIG, per germline (reference sequence). CDR3 length equals 13 residues. The CDR3: CAWRERGSYEQYF. In nucleotides, the CDR3 is TGTGCCTGGAGAGAACGGGGCTCCTACGAGCAGTACTTC. The full variable domain, its missing parts supplied by reference TRBV30 and TRBJ2-7, is SQTIHQWPATLVQPVGSPLSLECTVEGTSNPNLYWYRQAAGRGLQLLFYSVGIGQISSEVPQNLSASRPQDRQFILSSKKLLLSDSGFYLCAWRERGSYEQYFGPGTRLTVT.

The DNA for the CDR3 is TGCGCCAGCAGCACATCCGGGGGGCGAGGAGATACGCAGTATTTT. This codes for CASSTSGGRGDTQYF. This chain uses TRBV5-1 with TRBJ2-3; a possible D gene is TRBD2 (7 bases). CDR3 length: 15 residues. CDR1 SGHRS and CDR2 YFSETQ come from the germline V gene. Trimming left V 4 bases short and J 5 bases short, with 17 bases between.

This clone showed up just once. The chain has TRBV7-9 and TRBJ1-3; a possible D gene is TRBD1 (6 bases). This CDR3 spans 16 amino acids. V was pared by 5 bases and J by 1 base, with 15 bases between. The germline V gene encodes CDR1 SEHNR and CDR2 FQNEAQ (reference sequence). Here the CDR3 reads CASSPAYRDSGNTIYF. For the CDR3, the DNA is TGTGCCAGCAGCCCTGCTTACAGGGATTCTGGAAACACCATATATTTT.

A single count supports this clone. This sequence joins TRBV7-8 and TRBJ1-6; 7 bases match TRBD1. This CDR3 is built from 15 residues. The V and J ends lost 4 bases and 6 bases, in that order; junction bases with no gene match: 6. The germline gives CDR1 SGHVS, CDR2 FQNEAQ. The CDR3 nucleotides are TGTGCCAGCAGCTCTTCAGGGGGAAGTAATTCACCCCTCCACTTT. Amino acid sequence: CASSSSGGSNSPLHF.

J is TRBJ2-7 and V is TRBV10-3; D may be TRBD1 (6 bases). V was shortened by 7 bases and J by 0 bases, with 13 bases between the two germline ends. Germline assignment: CDR1 ENHRY and CDR2 SYGVKD. The CDR3 has 14 amino acids. The CDR3 sequence: CAIKSTGFSYEQYF. The CDR3 bases are TGTGCCATCAAATCGACAGGATTCTCCTACGAGCAGTACTTC.